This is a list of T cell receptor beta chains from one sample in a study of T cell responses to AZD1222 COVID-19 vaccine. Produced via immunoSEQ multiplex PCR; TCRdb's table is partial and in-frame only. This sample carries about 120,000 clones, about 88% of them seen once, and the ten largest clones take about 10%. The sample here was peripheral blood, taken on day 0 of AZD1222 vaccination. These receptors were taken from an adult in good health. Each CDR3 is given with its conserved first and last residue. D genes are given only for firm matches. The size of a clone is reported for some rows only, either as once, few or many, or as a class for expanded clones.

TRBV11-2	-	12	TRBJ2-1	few	CASSLTQGERFF	TGTGCCAGCAGCTTAACCCAGGGTGAGCGGTTCTTC
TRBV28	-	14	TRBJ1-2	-	CASRGILAGPGYTF	TGTGCCAGCAGGGGGATACTAGCAGGCCCTGGCTACACCTTC
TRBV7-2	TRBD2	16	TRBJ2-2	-	CASSVLAGAATGELFF	TGTGCCAGCAGCGTTCTAGCGGGGGCTGCCACCGGGGAGCTGTTTTTT
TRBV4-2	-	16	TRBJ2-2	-	CASSQDRFPNTGELFF	TGTGCCAGCAGCCAAGATCGCTTTCCGAACACCGGGGAGCTGTTTTTT
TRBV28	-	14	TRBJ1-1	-	CASEDTKEGTEAFF	TGTGCCAGCGAGGACACCAAGGAGGGCACTGAAGCTTTCTTT
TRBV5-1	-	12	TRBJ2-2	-	CASGEVAGELFF	TGCGCCAGCGGAGAAGTGGCCGGGGAGCTGTTTTTT
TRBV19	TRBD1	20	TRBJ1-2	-	CASSIGTGVGLHSLLHGYTF	TGTGCCAGTAGTATCGGGACAGGGGTTGGTCTTCATAGTCTACTTCATGGCTACACCTTC
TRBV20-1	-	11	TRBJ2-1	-	CSAGEDNEQFF	TGCAGTGCGGGGGAGGACAATGAGCAGTTCTTC
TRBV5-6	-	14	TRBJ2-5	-	CASSLQGIQETQYF	TGTGCCAGCAGCTTGCAGGGGATCCAAGAGACCCAGTACTTC
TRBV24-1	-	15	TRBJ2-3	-	CATSDFKDSTDTQYF	TGTGCCACCAGTGATTTTAAAGACAGCACAGATACGCAGTATTTT
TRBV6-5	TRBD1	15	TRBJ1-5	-	CASRGDRGSNQPQHF	TGTGCCAGCAGAGGGGACAGGGGAAGCAATCAGCCCCAGCATTTT
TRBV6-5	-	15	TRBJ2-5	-	CASSYSSWGSETQYF	TGTGCCAGCAGTTACTCGTCATGGGGGTCAGAGACCCAGTACTTC
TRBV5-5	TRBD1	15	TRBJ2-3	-	CASSLVQGATDTQYF	TGTGCCAGCAGCTTGGTTCAGGGGGCCACAGATACGCAGTATTTT
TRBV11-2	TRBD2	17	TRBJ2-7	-	CASSTYRGGTSLGEQYF	TGTGCCAGCAGCACCTACCGGGGCGGGACTAGTCTTGGCGAGCAGTACTTC
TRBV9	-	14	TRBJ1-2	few	CASSVGGPAYGYTF	TGTGCCAGCAGCGTAGGGGGTCCCGCCTATGGCTACACCTTC
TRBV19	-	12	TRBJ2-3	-	CASSMWGDTQYF	TGTGCCAGTAGTATGTGGGGGGATACGCAGTATTTT
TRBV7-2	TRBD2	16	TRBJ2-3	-	CASSFTAGGPQDTQYF	TGTGCCAGCAGCTTCACCGCGGGAGGGCCGCAAGATACGCAGTATTTT
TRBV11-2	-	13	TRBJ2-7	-	CASSLGISYEQYF	TGTGCCAGCAGCTTAGGGATTAGCTACGAGCAGTACTTC
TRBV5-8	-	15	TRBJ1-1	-	CASSLFTGVNTEAFF	TGTGCCAGCAGCTTGTTCACAGGCGTGAACACTGAAGCTTTCTTT
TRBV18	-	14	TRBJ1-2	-	CASSPSGTNYGYTF	TGTGCCAGCTCACCCTCAGGAACTAACTATGGCTACACCTTC
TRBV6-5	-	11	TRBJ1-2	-	CASSSNYGYTF	TGTGCCAGCAGTTCGAACTATGGCTACACCTTC
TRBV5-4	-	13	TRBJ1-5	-	CASSFGGNQPQHF	TGTGCCAGCAGCTTTGGCGGTAATCAGCCCCAGCATTTT
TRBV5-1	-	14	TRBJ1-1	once	CASSNGGPNTEAFF	TGCGCCAGCAGCAATGGGGGCCCGAACACTGAAGCTTTCTTT
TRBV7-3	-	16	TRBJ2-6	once	CASSLTNSRGANVLTF	TGTGCCAGCAGCTTAACGAACTCCCGTGGGGCCAACGTCCTGACTTTC
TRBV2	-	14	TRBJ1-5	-	CASSEVRANQPQHF	TGTGCCAGCAGTGAGGTCCGGGCTAATCAGCCCCAGCATTTT
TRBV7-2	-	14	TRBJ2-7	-	CASSLDGRTYEQYF	TGTGCCAGCAGCTTAGATGGTAGAACCTACGAGCAGTACTTC
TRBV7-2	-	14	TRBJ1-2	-	CASSLNSGSYGYTF	TGTGCCAGCAGCTTAAACTCGGGGTCGTATGGCTACACCTTC
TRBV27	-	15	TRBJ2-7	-	CASSPPGPPPYEQYF	TGTGCCAGCAGTCCCCCGGGACCTCCTCCCTACGAGCAGTACTTC
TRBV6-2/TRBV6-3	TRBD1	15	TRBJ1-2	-	CASSYSNRGFLGYTF	TGTGCCAGCAGTTACTCGAACAGGGGGTTTCTTGGCTACACCTTC
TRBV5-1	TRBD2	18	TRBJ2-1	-	CASSPIGLAGGIYNEQFF	TGCGCCAGCAGCCCGATCGGACTAGCGGGGGGGATCTACAATGAGCAGTTCTTC
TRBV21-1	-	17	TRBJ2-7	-	CASSKNFWDRGSYEQYF	TGTGCCAGCAGCAAAAATTTCTGGGACAGGGGCTCCTACGAGCAGTACTTC
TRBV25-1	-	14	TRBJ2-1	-	CASSDWDPYNEQFF	TGTGCCAGCAGTGACTGGGACCCCTATAATGAGCAGTTCTTC
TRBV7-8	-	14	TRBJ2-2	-	CASSPRRVPGELFF	TGTGCCAGCAGCCCTCGTAGGGTGCCCGGGGAGCTGTTTTTT
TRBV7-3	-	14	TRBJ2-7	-	CASSTTGTSYEQYF	TGTGCCAGCAGCACAACCGGGACATCCTACGAGCAGTACTTC
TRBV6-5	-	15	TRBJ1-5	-	CASRVRSGRNQPQHF	TGTGCCAGCAGGGTTCGGTCGGGCCGCAATCAGCCCCAGCATTTT
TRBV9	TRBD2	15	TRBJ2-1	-	CASSVGASGRHEQFF	TGTGCCAGCAGCGTAGGGGCTAGCGGGAGGCATGAGCAGTTCTTC
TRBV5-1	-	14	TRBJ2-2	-	CASSLAANTGELFF	TGCGCCAGCAGCTTGGCCGCGAACACCGGGGAGCTGTTTTTT
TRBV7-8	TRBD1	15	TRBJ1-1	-	CASSLQGARNTEAFF	TGTGCCAGCAGCCTACAGGGGGCGAGGAACACTGAAGCTTTCTTT
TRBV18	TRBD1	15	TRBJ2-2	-	CASSPGQGNTGELFF	TGTGCCAGCTCACCCGGACAGGGAAACACCGGGGAGCTGTTTTTT
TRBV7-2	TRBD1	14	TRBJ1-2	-	CASSLGGTGFGYTF	TGTGCCAGCAGCTTAGGTGGGACAGGGTTCGGCTACACCTTC
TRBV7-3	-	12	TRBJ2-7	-	CASSLSNYEQYF	TGTGCCAGCAGCCTTTCCAACTACGAGCAGTACTTC
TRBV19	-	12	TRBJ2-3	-	CATQDRPDTQYF	TGTGCCACTCAGGACCGGCCAGATACGCAGTATTTT
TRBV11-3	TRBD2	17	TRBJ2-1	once	CASSRLAGGPIYNEQFF	TGTGCCAGCAGCCGACTAGCGGGAGGGCCGATTTACAATGAGCAGTTCTTC
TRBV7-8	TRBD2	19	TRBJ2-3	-	CASSLEGLAGALSTDTQYF	TGTGCCAGCAGCTTAGAGGGGCTAGCGGGGGCTTTGAGCACAGATACGCAGTATTTT
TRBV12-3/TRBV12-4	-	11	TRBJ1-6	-	CASSLEGPLHF	TGTGCCAGCAGTTTAGAGGGGCCCCTCCACTTT
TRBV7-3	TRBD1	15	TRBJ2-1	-	CASSPGGTGGNEQFF	TGTGCCAGCAGCCCTGGGGGGACAGGGGGCAATGAGCAGTTCTTC
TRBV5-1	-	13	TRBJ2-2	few	CASSYPDTGELFF	TGCGCCAGCAGCTACCCAGACACCGGGGAGCTGTTTTTT
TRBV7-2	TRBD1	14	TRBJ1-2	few	CASSPGQGVYGYTF	TGTGCCAGCAGCCCCGGACAGGGAGTCTATGGCTACACCTTC